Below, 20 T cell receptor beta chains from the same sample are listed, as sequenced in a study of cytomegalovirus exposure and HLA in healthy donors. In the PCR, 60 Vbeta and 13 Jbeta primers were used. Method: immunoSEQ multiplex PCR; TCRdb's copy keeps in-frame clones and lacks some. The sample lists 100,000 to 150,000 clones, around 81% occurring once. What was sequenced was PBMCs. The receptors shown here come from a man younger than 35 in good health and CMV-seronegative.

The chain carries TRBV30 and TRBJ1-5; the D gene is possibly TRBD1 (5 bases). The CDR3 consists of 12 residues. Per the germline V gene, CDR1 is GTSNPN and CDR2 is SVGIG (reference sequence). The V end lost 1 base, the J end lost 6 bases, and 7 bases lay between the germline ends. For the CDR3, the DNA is TGTGCCTGGAGTGGGGGGGGTCAGCCCCAGCATTTT. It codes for CAWSGGGQPQHF.

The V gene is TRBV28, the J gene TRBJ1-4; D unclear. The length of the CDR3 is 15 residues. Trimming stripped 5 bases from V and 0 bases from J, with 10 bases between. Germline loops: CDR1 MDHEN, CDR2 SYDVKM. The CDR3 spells CASSALQTTNEKLFF. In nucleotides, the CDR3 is TGTGCCAGCAGTGCCCTACAGACAACTAATGAAAAACTGTTTTTT.

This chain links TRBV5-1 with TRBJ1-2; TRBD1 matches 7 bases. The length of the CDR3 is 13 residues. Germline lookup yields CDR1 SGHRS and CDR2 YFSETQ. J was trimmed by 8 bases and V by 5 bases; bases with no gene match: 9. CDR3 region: CASSPGGRRGYTF. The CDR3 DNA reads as TGCGCCAGCAGTCCAGGGGGTCGTCGGGGCTACACCTTC.

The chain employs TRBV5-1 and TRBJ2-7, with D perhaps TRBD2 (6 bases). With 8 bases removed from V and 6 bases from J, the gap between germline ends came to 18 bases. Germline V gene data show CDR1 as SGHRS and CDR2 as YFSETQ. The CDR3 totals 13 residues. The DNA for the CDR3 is TGCGCCAGTACACTAGCACCGCTTCGCGAGCAGTACTTC. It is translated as CASTLAPLREQYF.

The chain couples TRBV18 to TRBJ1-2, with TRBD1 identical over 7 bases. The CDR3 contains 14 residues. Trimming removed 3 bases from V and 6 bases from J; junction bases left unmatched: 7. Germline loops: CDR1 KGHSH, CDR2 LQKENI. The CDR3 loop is CASSPNRQGNGYTF. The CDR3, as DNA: TGTGCCAGCTCACCGAATCGACAGGGTAATGGCTACACCTTC.

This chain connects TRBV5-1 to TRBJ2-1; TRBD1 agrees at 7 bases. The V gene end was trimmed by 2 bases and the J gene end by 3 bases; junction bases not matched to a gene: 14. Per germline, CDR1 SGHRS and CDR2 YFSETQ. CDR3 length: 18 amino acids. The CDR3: CASSFSALGDSIYNEQFF. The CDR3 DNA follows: TGCGCCAGCAGCTTCTCGGCCTTAGGGGACAGCATCTACAATGAGCAGTTCTTC.

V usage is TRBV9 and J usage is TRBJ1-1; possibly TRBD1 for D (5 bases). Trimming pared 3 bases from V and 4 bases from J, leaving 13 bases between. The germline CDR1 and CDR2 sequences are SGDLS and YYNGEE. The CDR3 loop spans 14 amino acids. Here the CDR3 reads CASSGRVSGTEAFF. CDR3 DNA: TGTGCCAGCAGCGGCAGGGTGTCGGGCACTGAAGCTTTCTTT.

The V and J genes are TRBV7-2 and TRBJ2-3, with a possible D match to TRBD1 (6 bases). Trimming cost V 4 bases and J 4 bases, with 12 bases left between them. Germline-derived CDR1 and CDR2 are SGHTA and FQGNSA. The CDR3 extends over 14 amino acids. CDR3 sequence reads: CASSYDRIADTQYF. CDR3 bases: TGTGCCAGCAGCTATGACAGGATAGCAGATACGCAGTATTTT. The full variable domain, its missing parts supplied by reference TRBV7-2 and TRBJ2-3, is GAGVSQSPSNKVTEKGKDVELRCDPISGHTALYWYRQSLGQGLEFLIYFQGNSAPDKSGLPSDRFSAERTGGSVSTLTIQRTQQEDSAVYLCASSYDRIADTQYFGPGTRLTVL.

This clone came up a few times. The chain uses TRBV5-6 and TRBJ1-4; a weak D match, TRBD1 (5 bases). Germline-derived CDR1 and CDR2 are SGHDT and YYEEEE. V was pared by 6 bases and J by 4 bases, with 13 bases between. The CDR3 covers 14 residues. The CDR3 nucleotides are TGTGCCAGCACCGCTCAGACAGTTAATGAAAAACTGTTTTTT. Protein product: CASTAQTVNEKLFF. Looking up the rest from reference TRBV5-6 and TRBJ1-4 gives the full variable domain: DAGVTQSPTHLIKTRGQQVTLRCSPKSGHDTVSWYQQALGQGPQFIFQYYEEEERQRGNFPDRFSGHQFPNYSSELNVNALLLGDSALYLCASTAQTVNEKLFFGSGTQLSVL.

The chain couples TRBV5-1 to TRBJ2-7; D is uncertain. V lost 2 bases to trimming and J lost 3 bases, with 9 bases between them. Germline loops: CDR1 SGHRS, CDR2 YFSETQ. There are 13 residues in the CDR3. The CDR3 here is CASSFSSYYEQYF. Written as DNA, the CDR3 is TGCGCCAGCAGCTTCTCGAGTTACTACGAGCAGTACTTC.

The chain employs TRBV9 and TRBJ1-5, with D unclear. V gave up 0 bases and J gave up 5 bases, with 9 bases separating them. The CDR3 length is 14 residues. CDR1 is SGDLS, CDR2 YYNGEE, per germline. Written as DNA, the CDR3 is TGTGCCAGCAGCGTAGGGCAGAACCATCAGCCCCAGCATTTT. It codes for CASSVGQNHQPQHF.

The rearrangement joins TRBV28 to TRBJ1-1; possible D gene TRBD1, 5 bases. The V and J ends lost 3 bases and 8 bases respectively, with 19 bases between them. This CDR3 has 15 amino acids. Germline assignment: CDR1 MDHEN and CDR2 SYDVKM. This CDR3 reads CASSFSGRVKFEAFF. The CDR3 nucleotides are TGTGCCAGCAGTTTTAGCGGCAGGGTAAAATTCGAAGCTTTCTTT.

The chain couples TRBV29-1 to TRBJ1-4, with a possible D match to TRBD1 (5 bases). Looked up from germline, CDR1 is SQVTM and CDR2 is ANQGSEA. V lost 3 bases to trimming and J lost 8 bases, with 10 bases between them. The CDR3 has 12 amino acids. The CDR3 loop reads CSVDGGYEKLFF. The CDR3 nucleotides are TGCAGCGTTGACGGGGGGTACGAAAAACTGTTTTTT.

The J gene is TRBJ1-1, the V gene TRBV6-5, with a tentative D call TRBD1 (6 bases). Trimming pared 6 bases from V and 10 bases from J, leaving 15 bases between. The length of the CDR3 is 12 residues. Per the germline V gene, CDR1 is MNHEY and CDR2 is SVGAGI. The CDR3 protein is CASSLRGGGAFF. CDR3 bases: TGTGCCAGCAGCTTACGAGGGGGGGGAGCTTTCTTT.

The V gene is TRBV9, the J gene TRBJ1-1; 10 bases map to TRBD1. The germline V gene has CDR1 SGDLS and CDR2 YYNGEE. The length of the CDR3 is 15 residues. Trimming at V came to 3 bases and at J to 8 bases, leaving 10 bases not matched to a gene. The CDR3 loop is CASSAGTGTGVEAFF. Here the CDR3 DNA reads TGTGCCAGCAGCGCAGGGACCGGGACAGGGGTAGAAGCTTTCTTT.

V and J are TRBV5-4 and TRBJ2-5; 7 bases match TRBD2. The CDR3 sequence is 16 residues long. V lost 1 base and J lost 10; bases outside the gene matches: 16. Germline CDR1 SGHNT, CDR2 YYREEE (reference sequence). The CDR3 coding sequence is TGTGCCAGCAGCTTGCTCGGGGGGACCGGCCGGCGGGGCCAGTACTTC. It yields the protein CASSLLGGTGRRGQYF.

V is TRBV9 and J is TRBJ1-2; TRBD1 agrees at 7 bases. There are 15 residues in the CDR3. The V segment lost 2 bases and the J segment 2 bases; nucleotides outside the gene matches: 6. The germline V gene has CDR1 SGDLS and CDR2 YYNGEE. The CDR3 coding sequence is TGTGCCAGCAGCGTTACCGGGACAGCAAACTATGGCTACACCTTC. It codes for CASSVTGTANYGYTF.

This CDR3 reads CASSTRGSGVSELFF. CDR3 nucleotide sequence: TGTGCCAGCAGCACCAGGGGGTCGGGGGTATCGGAGCTGTTTTTT. The chain is built from TRBV11-3 and TRBJ2-2; D might be TRBD1 (7 bases). Germline values: CDR1 SGHNT, CDR2 YENEEA. The CDR3 length is 15 residues. V was pared by 5 bases and J by 10 bases, with 20 bases between.

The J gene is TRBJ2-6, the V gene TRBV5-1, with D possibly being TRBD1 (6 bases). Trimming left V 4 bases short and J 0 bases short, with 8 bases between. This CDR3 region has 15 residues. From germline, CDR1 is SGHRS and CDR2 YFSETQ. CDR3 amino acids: CASSPQGSGANVLTF. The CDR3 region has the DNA TGCGCCAGCAGCCCACAGGGCTCTGGGGCCAACGTCCTGACTTTC.

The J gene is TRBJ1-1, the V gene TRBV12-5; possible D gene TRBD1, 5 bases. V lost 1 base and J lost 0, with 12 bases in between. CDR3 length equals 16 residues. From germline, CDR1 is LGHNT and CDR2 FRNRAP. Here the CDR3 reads CASGLGRQYMNTEAFF. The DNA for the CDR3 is TGTGCTAGTGGTTTGGGCCGACAGTACATGAACACTGAAGCTTTCTTT.